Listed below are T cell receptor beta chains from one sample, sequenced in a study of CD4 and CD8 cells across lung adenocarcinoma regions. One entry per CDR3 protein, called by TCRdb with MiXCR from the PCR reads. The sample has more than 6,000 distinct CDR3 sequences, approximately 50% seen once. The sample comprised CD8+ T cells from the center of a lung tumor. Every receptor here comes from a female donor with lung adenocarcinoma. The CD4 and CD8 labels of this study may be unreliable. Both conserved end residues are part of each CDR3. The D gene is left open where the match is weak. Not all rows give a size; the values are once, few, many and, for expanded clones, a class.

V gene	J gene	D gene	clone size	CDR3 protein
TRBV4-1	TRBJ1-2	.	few	CASLGQGGEGYTF
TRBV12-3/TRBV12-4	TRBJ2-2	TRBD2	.	CASGTSGRILGELFF
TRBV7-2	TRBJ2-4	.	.	CAVTWLWAKNTQYF
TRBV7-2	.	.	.	CASSLGNYAYEQYF
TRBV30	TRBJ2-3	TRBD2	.	CAWSAGTNTDTQYF
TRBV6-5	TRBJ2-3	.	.	CASSYSPGRGPDTQYF
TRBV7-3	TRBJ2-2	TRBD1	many	CASSPGTANTGELFF
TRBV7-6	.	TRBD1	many	CASSLVVWDRGFGTYNEQYF
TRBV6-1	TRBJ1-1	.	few	CASSRLTSTGTEAFF
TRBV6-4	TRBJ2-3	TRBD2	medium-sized	CASSVLAGDSDTQYF
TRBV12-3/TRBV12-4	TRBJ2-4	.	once	CRGTGLAAKNTQYF
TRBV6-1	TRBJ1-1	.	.	CASSGVGGGNTEAFF
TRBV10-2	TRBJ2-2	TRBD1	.	CASSQRVLGQGNTGELFF
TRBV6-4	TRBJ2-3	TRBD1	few	CASSDSGTGGGDTQYF
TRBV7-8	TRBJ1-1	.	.	CASSLGEVNTEAFF
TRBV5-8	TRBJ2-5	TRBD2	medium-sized	CASSFYLAGGQETQYF
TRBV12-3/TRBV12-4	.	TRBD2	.	CASSLKAGAVGEQYF
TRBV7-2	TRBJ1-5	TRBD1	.	CASSLAVGTGGRQPHHF
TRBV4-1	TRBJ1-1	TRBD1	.	CASSQEPTGAPMNTEAFF
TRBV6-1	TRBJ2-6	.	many	CASRLNERYSRSGANVLTF
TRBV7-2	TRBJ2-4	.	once	CGVSGLGAKNIQYF
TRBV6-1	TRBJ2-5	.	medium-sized	CASSKQPSGQETQYF
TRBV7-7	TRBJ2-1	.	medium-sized	CASSSGSVWNYNEQFF
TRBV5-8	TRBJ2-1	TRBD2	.	CASSLALTSPNNEQFF
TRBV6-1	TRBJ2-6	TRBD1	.	CASSKRTGRSGSYVQTF
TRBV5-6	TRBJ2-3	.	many	CASTHGTTDTQYF
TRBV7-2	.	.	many	CASSSLWEISEQYF
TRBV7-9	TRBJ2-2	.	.	CASSPTENTGELFF
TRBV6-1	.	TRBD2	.	CASSVSGTSGSPSYNEQYF
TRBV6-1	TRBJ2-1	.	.	CASSDQVRGILGSYDTQFF
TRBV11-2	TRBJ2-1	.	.	CASSLTRYNEQFF
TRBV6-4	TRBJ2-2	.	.	CATQLTDTGELFF
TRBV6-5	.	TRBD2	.	CASSYWGSGIQETQYF
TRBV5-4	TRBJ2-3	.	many	CASSSQTTDTQYF
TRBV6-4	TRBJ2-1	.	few	CASSVKDSNEQFF
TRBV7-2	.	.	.	CASSLAPLTGPQNTQYF
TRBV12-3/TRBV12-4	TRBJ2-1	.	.	CARVLAAGPTNAQFF
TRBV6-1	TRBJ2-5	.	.	CASTAAGTGGRDQDTQYF
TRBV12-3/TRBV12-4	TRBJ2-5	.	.	CCTGFEGRDKNTQYF
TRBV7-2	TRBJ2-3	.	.	CASTPRGPDTQYF
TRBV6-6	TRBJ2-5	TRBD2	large	CASSSGTSGVETQYF
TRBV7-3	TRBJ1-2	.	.	CASSVGHLVGGYTF
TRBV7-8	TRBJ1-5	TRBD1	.	CASSSGQGWQPQHF
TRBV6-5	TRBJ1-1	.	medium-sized	CASSNLRNTEAFF
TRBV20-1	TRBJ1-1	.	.	CSARDLWNTEAFF
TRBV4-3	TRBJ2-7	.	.	CASSQAKGYTYEQYF
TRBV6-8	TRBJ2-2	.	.	CASSQGGRQFF
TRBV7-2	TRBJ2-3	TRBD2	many	CASTIAGGDTQYF